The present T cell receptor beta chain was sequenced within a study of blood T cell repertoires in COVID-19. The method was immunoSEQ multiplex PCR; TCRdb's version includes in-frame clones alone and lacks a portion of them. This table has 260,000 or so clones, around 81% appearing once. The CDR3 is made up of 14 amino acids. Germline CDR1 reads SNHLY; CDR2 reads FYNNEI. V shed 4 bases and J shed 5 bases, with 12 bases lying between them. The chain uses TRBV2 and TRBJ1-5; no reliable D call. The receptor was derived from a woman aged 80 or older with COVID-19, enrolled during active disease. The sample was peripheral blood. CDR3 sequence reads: CASSVVRSHQPQHF. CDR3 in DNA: TGTGCCAGCAGTGTGGTCAGGTCTCATCAGCCCCAGCATTTT.